One sample yielded the 20 T cell receptor beta chains listed below, sequenced in a study of early T cells in non-severe SARS-CoV-2 infection. TCRdb recomputed calls from the 5' RACE reads with MiXCR, one row per CDR3 protein. The sample yields approximately 71,000 distinct CDR3 sequences, around 12% seen once. Specimen: whole blood, collected at baseline. The receptors come from an adult who was a healthcare worker with PCR-confirmed SARS-CoV-2 infection or an uninfected control (not recorded which).

The rearrangement joins TRBV28 to TRBJ1-1; no clear D gene. Looked up from germline, CDR1 is MDHEN and CDR2 is SYDVKM. V dropped 2 bases and J dropped 1 base, with 8 bases sitting between them. CDR3 size: 14 residues. The CDR3 reads CASSLGWANTEAFF. CDR3 nucleotides: TGTGCCAGCAGTTTAGGGTGGGCGAACACTGAAGCTTTCTTT. Drawing the rest from reference TRBV28 and TRBJ1-1, the complete variable domain is DVKVTQSSRYLVKRTGEKVFLECVQDMDHENMFWYRQDPGLGLRLIYFSYDVKMKEKGDIPEGYSVSREKKERFSLILESASTNQTSMYLCASSLGWANTEAFFGQGTRLTVV.

The chain is built from TRBV11-2 and TRBJ2-5; D is possibly TRBD2 (5 bases). Germline V gives CDR1 SGHAT, CDR2 FQNNGV. V was pared by 0 bases and J by 3 bases, with 11 bases between. This CDR3 region has 15 residues. The CDR3 is CASSLDGSFKETQYF. As DNA, the CDR3 is TGTGCCAGCAGCTTAGATGGGAGCTTCAAAGAGACCCAGTACTTC.

This clonotype was counted many times. CDR3 sequence: CASSSSSSGVYQETQYF. In DNA form, the CDR3 reads TGTGCCAGCAGCTCCTCCTCTAGCGGGGTGTACCAAGAGACCCAGTACTTC. This chain uses TRBV7-6 with TRBJ2-5; TRBD2 matches 9 bases. Germline lookup yields CDR1 SGHVS and CDR2 FNYEAQ. The trim removed 4 bases at V and 0 bases at J, leaving 9 bases unmatched. The CDR3 totals 17 residues.

This clonotype has at least ten counts. This chain uses TRBV7-9 with TRBJ1-4; TRBD1 matches at 7 bases. The CDR3 is 16 residues long. Germline trimming cut 1 base from V and 11 bases from J; bases unmatched to any gene: 13. Germline-derived CDR1 and CDR2 are SEHNR and FQNEAQ (reference sequence). The CDR3 loop reads CASSLGGLGQADKLFF. CDR3 coding DNA: TGTGCCAGCAGCTTAGGGGGTCTCGGACAGGCGGACAAACTGTTTTTT.

The CDR3: CASSQDLGAGTDTQYF. CDR3 coding DNA: TGTGCCAGCAGCCAAGATTTGGGGGCCGGCACAGATACGCAGTATTTT. This rearrangement joins TRBV3-1 to TRBJ2-3; weak D call: TRBD1 (6 bases). The CDR3 covers 16 residues. Germline lookup yields CDR1 LGHDT and CDR2 YNNKEL (reference sequence). Trimming shortened V by 0 bases and J by 1 base, and 11 bases separated the two germline ends.

The chain recombines TRBV28 with TRBJ2-7; unclear D gene. V gave up 3 bases and J gave up 3 bases, with 6 bases separating them. In germline, CDR1 is MDHEN, CDR2 SYDVKM. This CDR3 comprises 12 residues. The CDR3 DNA reads as TGTGCCAGCAGTTTCTCCCTCTACGAGCAGTACTTC. Translating it yields CASSFSLYEQYF.

The CDR3 DNA reads as TGTGCCAGCAGCCTCTCCTCCGGGACAGGGACCTACGAGCAGTACTTC. Translation: CASSLSSGTGTYEQYF. J is TRBJ2-7 and V is TRBV11-2, with TRBD1 identical over 9 bases. CDR3 size: 16 residues. V shed 5 bases, J shed 2 bases, and the junction held 10 bases outside the gene matches. Germline V lookup: CDR1 SGHAT, CDR2 FQNNGV.

This chain joins TRBV3-1 and TRBJ1-6; 7 bases match TRBD1. The CDR3 covers 17 residues. V lost 1 base, J lost 7 bases, and 10 bases stayed unmatched. The V gene's germline CDR1 is LGHDT and CDR2 YNNKEL (reference sequence). The CDR3 spells CASSQGEGGDGNSPLHF. CDR3 DNA: TGTGCCAGCAGCCAAGGAGAAGGGGGCGACGGGAATTCACCCCTCCACTTT.

This clonotype has a handful of counts. The genes are TRBV7-9 and TRBJ2-2; 7 bases are shared with TRBD1. The CDR3 spans 17 residues. J was trimmed by 4 bases and V by 3 bases; bases with no gene match: 11. Germline CDR1 is SEHNR and CDR2 is FQNEAQ (reference sequence). For the CDR3, the DNA is TGTGCCAGCAGCTTTGTTGACAGGGACGGGATCACCGGGGAGCTGTTTTTT. Protein: CASSFVDRDGITGELFF.

This clonotype was recorded at least ten times. As DNA, the CDR3 is TGTGCCAGCAGCTCCCGGGGCAGTGAAGCTTTCTTT. As protein: CASSSRGSEAFF. The J gene is TRBJ1-1, the V gene TRBV7-9; D perhaps matches TRBD1 (5 bases). V lost 4 bases to trimming and J lost 7 bases, with 10 bases between them. The CDR3 consists of 12 residues. Germline V CDR1 and CDR2: SEHNR, FQNEAQ (reference sequence).

There are a few counts of this clonotype. The J gene is TRBJ1-3, the V gene TRBV5-1, with TRBD1 identical over 7 bases. CDR3 size: 16 residues. Germline V gives CDR1 SGHRS, CDR2 YFSETQ. V lost 2 bases and J lost 4; bases outside the gene matches: 9. The CDR3 is CASSFGRTGGGNTIYF. The CDR3 DNA is TGCGCCAGCAGCTTTGGCCGGACAGGAGGAGGAAACACCATATATTTT.

A few counts support this clonotype. V gene TRBV7-9 combines with J gene TRBJ1-2; maybe TRBD1 (6 bases). The CDR3 covers 14 residues. V shed 1 base and J shed 8 bases, with 14 bases lying between them. CDR1 is SEHNR and CDR2 is FQNEAQ in the germline V gene (reference sequence). DNA of the CDR3: TGTGCCAGCAGCTTAGTGGGGGGCCGAGGAGGCTACACCTTC. This gives the protein CASSLVGGRGGYTF.

The chain carries TRBV4-1 and TRBJ2-2; D remains ambiguous. Between the trimmed V and J ends, which lost 0 bases and 6 bases, there was a span of 8 bases. Germline V gene data show CDR1 as MGHRA and CDR2 as YSYEKL. This CDR3 contains 14 residues. DNA for the CDR3: TGCGCCAGCAGCCAAGATCGGGTGTCCGGGGAGCTGTTTTTT. Its protein is CASSQDRVSGELFF.

This chain joins TRBV15 and TRBJ1-4; D ambiguous. The CDR3 has 15 amino acids. CDR1 and CDR2 from the germline V gene are LNHNV and YYDKDF (reference sequence). V lost 0 bases and J 3 bases, leaving 8 bases between the germline ends. The CDR3, as DNA: TGTGCCACCAGCAGAGATCAACGAGCTAATGAAAAACTGTTTTTT. Its protein is CATSRDQRANEKLFF.

There are many counts of this clonotype. This chain links TRBV12-3 or TRBV12-4 with TRBJ1-3; D gene unclear. Between the trimmed V and J ends, which lost 3 bases and 2 bases, there was a span of 5 bases. This CDR3 contains 13 residues. As DNA, the CDR3 is TGTGCCAGCAGTTTTGCGACTGGAAACACCATATATTTT. Residues: CASSFATGNTIYF.

In DNA form, the CDR3 reads TGCAGTGCTAGACAGGGACAGGGAACGCAGTATTTT. Translating gives CSARQGQGTQYF. The J gene is TRBJ2-3, the V gene TRBV20-1, with 9 bases matching TRBD1. The CDR3 contains 12 residues. CDR1 and CDR2 (germline): DFQATT, SNEGSKA (reference sequence). The J segment lost 9 bases and the V segment lost 2 bases, leaving 3 bases of the junction unmatched.

The chain is built from TRBV6-1 and TRBJ1-3; D may be TRBD1 (6 bases). This CDR3 spans 18 amino acids. Trimming left V 5 bases short and J 0 bases short, with 20 bases between. In germline, CDR1 is MNHNS, CDR2 SASEGT. CDR3 coding DNA: TGTGCCAGCAGTTCCCGGACAGCCCCAAGAAACTCTGGAAACACCATATATTTT. Encoded protein: CASSSRTAPRNSGNTIYF.

This clonotype was found many times. The chain links TRBV4-1 to TRBJ1-3, with a possible D match to TRBD1 (6 bases). This CDR3 contains 18 residues. CDR1 and CDR2 from the germline V gene are MGHRA and YSYEKL. The V and J ends lost 2 bases and 6 bases respectively, with 23 bases between them. This chain's CDR3 is CASSQRHVLRGSENTIYF. The DNA of the CDR3 is TGCGCCAGCAGCCAAAGACATGTCCTCAGGGGATCAGAAAACACCATATATTTT.

This chain joins TRBV29-1 and TRBJ2-3, with D maybe TRBD2 (6 bases). V lost 3 bases and J 6 bases, leaving 10 bases between the germline ends. This CDR3 has 12 residues. Germline-derived CDR1 and CDR2 are SQVTM and ANQGSEA. CDR3 loop: CSVDDGGDTQYF. CDR3 DNA sequence: TGCAGCGTTGATGATGGGGGGGATACGCAGTATTTT.

This clonotype was recorded a few times. The gene calls are TRBV4-1 and TRBJ2-6, with 15 bases that match TRBD2. Germline values: CDR1 MGHRA, CDR2 YSYEKL. The CDR3 covers 19 residues. After removal of 2 bases from V and 4 bases from J, the junction contained 6 bases not matched to a gene. CDR3 coding DNA: TGCGCCAGCAGCCAAAGGACTAGCGGGGGGGCCTTAGGGGCCAACGTCCTGACTTTC. Protein product: CASSQRTSGGALGANVLTF.